The clone carrying this T cell receptor beta chain was picked up one time. This CDR3 contains 15 residues. Trimming removed 5 bases from V and 2 bases from J, with 16 bases in between. Germline V gives CDR1 SGHAT, CDR2 FQNNGV. These data belong to a study of blood T cell repertoires in COVID-19. In the study overall: Italy, Spain and the United States were the sources of the convalescent and acute COVID-19 samples.

Per the study methods: Counts of nucleated cells, estimated from reference gene primer amplification, were obtained. The protocol was immunoSEQ multiplex PCR, while the TCRdb copy is restricted to in-frame clones and leaves out a portion. The V and J calls and clone size are taken from that table; D and trimming were inferred from the DNA. There are roughly 100,000 clones in the sample; 86% occur only once, and around 20% lies in the top ten. The sequenced sample was peripheral blood. The gene calls are TRBV11-2 and TRBJ2-7; TRBD1 is a possible D gene (6 bases). This receptor was taken from a woman over 75 with acute or convalescent COVID-19. This CDR3 reads CASSNLQGPPYEQYF. For the CDR3, the DNA is TGTGCCAGCAGCAACCTCCAGGGGCCCCCCTACGAGCAGTACTTC.